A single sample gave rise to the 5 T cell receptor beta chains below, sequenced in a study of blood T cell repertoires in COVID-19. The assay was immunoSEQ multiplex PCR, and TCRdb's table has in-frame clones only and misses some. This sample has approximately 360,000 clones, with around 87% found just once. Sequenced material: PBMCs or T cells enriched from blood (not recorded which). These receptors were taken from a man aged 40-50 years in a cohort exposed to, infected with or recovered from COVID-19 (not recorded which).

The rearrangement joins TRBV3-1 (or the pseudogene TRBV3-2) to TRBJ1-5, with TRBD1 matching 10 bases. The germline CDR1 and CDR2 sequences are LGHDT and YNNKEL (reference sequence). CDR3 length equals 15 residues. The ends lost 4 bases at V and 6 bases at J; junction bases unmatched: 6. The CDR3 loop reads CASSPSDRGPQPQHF. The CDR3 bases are TGTGCCAGCAGCCCGTCTGACAGGGGGCCTCAGCCCCAGCATTTT.

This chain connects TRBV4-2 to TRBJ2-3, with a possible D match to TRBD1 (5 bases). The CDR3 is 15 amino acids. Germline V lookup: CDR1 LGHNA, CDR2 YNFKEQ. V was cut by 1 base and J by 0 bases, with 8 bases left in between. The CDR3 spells CASSQARVSTDTQYF. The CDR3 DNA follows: TGTGCCAGCAGCCAAGCCAGGGTGAGCACAGATACGCAGTATTTT.

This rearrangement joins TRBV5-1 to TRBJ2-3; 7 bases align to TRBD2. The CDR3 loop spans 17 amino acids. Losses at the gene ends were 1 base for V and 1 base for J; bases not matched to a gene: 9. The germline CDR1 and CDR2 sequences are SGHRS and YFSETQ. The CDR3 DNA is TGCGCCAGCAGCTTGAGGGCTAGCGGAGCTGGCACAGATACGCAGTATTTT. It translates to CASSLRASGAGTDTQYF.

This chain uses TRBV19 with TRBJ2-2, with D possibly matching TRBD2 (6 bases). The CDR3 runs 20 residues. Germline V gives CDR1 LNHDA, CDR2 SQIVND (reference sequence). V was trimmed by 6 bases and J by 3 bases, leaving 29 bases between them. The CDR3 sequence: CASSDGTSREIAVYTGELFF. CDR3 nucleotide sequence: TGTGCCAGTAGCGATGGGACCTCAAGGGAGATAGCGGTATACACCGGGGAGCTGTTTTTT.

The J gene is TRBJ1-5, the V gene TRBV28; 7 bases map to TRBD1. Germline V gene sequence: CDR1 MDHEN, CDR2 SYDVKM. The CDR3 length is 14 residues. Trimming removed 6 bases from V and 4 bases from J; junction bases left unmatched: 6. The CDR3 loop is CASSPGTVNQPQHF. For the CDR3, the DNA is TGTGCCAGCAGCCCAGGGACAGTGAATCAGCCCCAGCATTTT.